This T cell receptor (beta chain) was identified during a study of blood T cell repertoires in COVID-19. Assay used: immunoSEQ multiplex PCR; TCRdb lists only in-frame clones, some missing. The sample has some 310,000 clones; 85% to 90% are singletons. Germline V gene data show CDR1 as MDHEN and CDR2 as SYDVKM. V was pared by 3 bases and J by 6 bases, with 7 bases between. The CDR3 is 12 residues long. This chain connects TRBV28 to TRBJ2-3; D not certain. The clonotype comes from a woman aged 30 to 39 with COVID-19, enrolled during active disease. The sequenced sample consisted of peripheral blood. The CDR3 DNA sequence: TGTGCCAGCAGTTTTCCTCCTGATACGCAGTATTTT. It is translated as CASSFPPDTQYF.